These T cell receptor beta chains were read from a single sample in a study of Tregs in tolerant kidney transplant recipients. Generated by immunoSEQ multiplex PCR, the TCRdb table keeps only in-frame clones and is missing some. The table lists about 94,000 clones, roughly 93% of them singletons. This specimen consisted of CD4+ T cells from blood, obtained before the transplant. The receptors come from a human donor who received a combined kidney and bone marrow transplant. CDR3s include the opening cysteine and the closing phenylalanine or tryptophan. The order of the fields is clone size, D gene, V gene, CDR3 protein. D genes are given only for firm matches. Not all rows give a size; the values are once, few, many and, for expanded clones, a class.

>-|-|TRBV10-3
CAISESGGAKLSEQYF
>once|TRBD1|TRBV13
CASSPRGFPMVTQYF
>-|-|TRBV30
CAWNGWTEAFF
>-|-|TRBV2
CASLQGATGSETQYF
>-|TRBD1|TRBV19
CASSIVDRGRSGANVLTF
>once|-|TRBV2
CASSAPTSYEQYF
>once|TRBD2|TRBV7-2
CASSLRGGNEQFF
>-|-|TRBV21-1
CASSSFRDSSYEQYF
>once|TRBD2|TRBV14
CASSRGLAGMKTQYF
>-|-|TRBV6-5
CASSLSYSNQPQHF
>few|-|TRBV29-1
CSVGRLRGEQYF
>-|TRBD1|TRBV10-3
CAISDQQGASSPLHF
>-|-|TRBV18
CASSPPARDTQYF
>-|TRBD1|TRBV6-5
CASSRTGNYGYTF
>-|TRBD2|TRBV11-2
CASRQAKVGAGGYEQYF
>-|-|TRBV19
CASSMWESPQHF
>-|-|TRBV4-1
CASSPYGNTEAFF
>few|TRBD1|TRBV2
CASRMTGVNTEAFF
>-|-|TRBV7-3
CASSLRGGGEAFF
>once|TRBD2|TRBV19
CASSIGTSESEQYF
>-|-|TRBV27
CASSLEQQYEQYF
>-|TRBD1|TRBV2
CASSSNRGRTETQYF
>-|-|TRBV7-9
CASSKGVGQFF
>-|TRBD1|TRBV10-3
CAISESRTGYLSETQYF
>-|-|TRBV11-1
CASSFRQAGNTIYF
>-|TRBD1|TRBV18
CASSGTGRERSNQPQHF
>once|TRBD2|TRBV7-3
CASSPAGGRTDTQYF
>once|TRBD1|TRBV30
CAWKGGQGLSSPLHF
>-|TRBD1|TRBV30
CAWSRRDRVIRNTEAFF
>-|-|TRBV30
CAWSASGNQPQHF
>-|-|TRBV18
CASSPDWAYGYTF
>-|-|TRBV7-9
CASSLAQEEQPQHF
>-|-|TRBV2
CASRWESEDTQYF
>-|TRBD1|TRBV7-2
CASSVPTGVVKGYTF
>-|TRBD1|TRBV7-2
CASSSRTGRGNQPQHF
>-|TRBD1|TRBV19
CACSPVTGTIRTQYF
>once|TRBD2|TRBV10-2
CASSLTSGGAIDTQYF
>once|-|TRBV20-1
CSATRGYEQYF
>-|-|TRBV2
CASRPRLLSYNEQFF
>once|TRBD1|TRBV19
CATSRDRENTEAFF
>few|TRBD2|TRBV5-1
CASSLAGLASTGELFF
>-|-|TRBV21-1
CASSSKSGGDGYTF
>-|-|TRBV28
CAGSPPRGKNTEAFF
>-|-|TRBV30
CAWSVSIISGEQFF
>-|-|TRBV18
CASSPPSGGNYGYTF
>-|-|TRBV29-1
CSVDLGAVTGELFF
>-|-|TRBV5-1
CASSSQQETQYF
>-|-|TRBV4-2
CASRQKGAGDYPYGYTF
>-|TRBD2|TRBV4-2
CASSQGGLAGYNEQFF
>-|-|TRBV5-1
CASSLEVGRNAFF
>-|TRBD1|TRBV7-9
CASSYSTGQAAYEQYF